The 14 T cell receptor beta chains below come from one sample, sequenced in a study of blood T cell repertoires in COVID-19. Measured with immunoSEQ multiplex PCR; TCRdb has only the in-frame clones, and not every one. This table holds approximately 90,000 clones, around 83% found once. Sequenced: peripheral blood. Every receptor here comes from a man aged 55-75 years with acute or convalescent COVID-19.

V and J are TRBV7-2 and TRBJ1-2; no definite D call. Per the germline V gene, CDR1 is SGHTA and CDR2 is FQGNSA. V lost 3 bases, J lost 3 bases, and 8 bases lay in between. This CDR3 has 13 residues. The CDR3 sequence: CASSFRGDYGYTF. Written as DNA, the CDR3 is TGTGCCAGCAGCTTCCGCGGCGACTATGGCTACACCTTC.

Worth noting for this clone: The junction departs from germline at one end; a sequencing error may be responsible. This sequence joins TRBV6-9 and TRBJ2-7, with 7 bases aligning to TRBD1. In germline, CDR1 is MNHGY, CDR2 SVAAGI. This CDR3 spans 13 amino acids. CDR3 DNA sequence: TGTGCCAGCAGTTCCTCCCGATCGGGACAGCCTAAATTC. Translation gives CASSSSRSGQPKF.

The V gene is TRBV5-4, the J gene TRBJ1-2; TRBD1 matches 9 bases. Per the germline V gene, CDR1 is SGHNT and CDR2 is YYREEE (reference sequence). The junction had 19 bases not matched to a gene; V was cut back by 4 bases and J by 6 bases. The CDR3 totals 18 residues. CDR3 protein: CASSPRTGDIQVHHGYTF. DNA for the CDR3: TGTGCCAGCAGCCCCAGGACAGGGGACATACAAGTTCACCATGGCTACACCTTC.

This clone appeared a few times. The CDR3 sequence: CASRKGQGSLGNYGYTF. As DNA, the CDR3 is TGTGCCAGCAGGAAAGGACAGGGGAGTTTAGGGAACTATGGCTACACCTTC. The chain has TRBV2 and TRBJ1-2, with 9 bases aligning to TRBD1. With V trimmed by 6 bases and J by 2 bases, 13 bases remained unmatched. Germline CDR1 and CDR2: SNHLY and FYNNEI. This CDR3 has 17 amino acids.

This clone was detected only a few times. The rearrangement joins TRBV2 to TRBJ1-6, with D perhaps TRBD1 (6 bases). Germline V gene data show CDR1 as SNHLY and CDR2 as FYNNEI. This CDR3 contains 15 residues. Trimming left V 5 bases short and J 6 bases short, with 14 bases between. The CDR3 reads CASSPGETFNSPLHF. The CDR3 nucleotides are TGTGCCAGCAGTCCAGGGGAGACCTTTAATTCACCCCTCCACTTT.

In DNA, the CDR3 is TGCGCCAGCAGCTTGGACATGAACACCGGGGAGCTGTTTTTT. Translating gives CASSLDMNTGELFF. The rearrangement uses TRBV5-1 and TRBJ2-2; unclear D gene. Trimming took 0 bases from V and 1 from J, leaving 4 bases between them. Germline-derived CDR1 and CDR2 are SGHRS and YFSETQ. The CDR3 contains 14 residues.

V usage is TRBV28 and J usage is TRBJ1-6; 9 positions match TRBD1. The CDR3 consists of 15 residues. Germline values: CDR1 MDHEN, CDR2 SYDVKM. J was trimmed by 7 bases and V by 6 bases; bases with no gene match: 7. The CDR3 DNA follows: TGTGCCAGCAGGAAAGGGACAGGGAAGAATTCACCCCTCCACTTT. Protein product: CASRKGTGKNSPLHF.

This clone was observed a few times. The chain recombines TRBV19 with TRBJ2-2, with a tentative D call TRBD2 (6 bases). Per germline, CDR1 LNHDA and CDR2 SQIVND (reference sequence). The length of the CDR3 is 15 residues. V was cut by 2 bases and J by 7 bases, with 14 bases left in between. In nucleotides, the CDR3 is TGTGCCAGTAGTATAAGGCGGGGTTCGGTCGGGGAGCTGTTTTTT. It yields the protein CASSIRRGSVGELFF.

The chain uses TRBV19 and TRBJ2-7; maybe TRBD1 (5 bases). The CDR3 extends over 15 amino acids. Germline CDR1 is LNHDA and CDR2 is SQIVND (reference sequence). Trimming left V 2 bases short and J 5 bases short, with 16 bases between. CDR3 loop: CASSIRGSGNHEQYV. The CDR3 coding sequence is TGTGCCAGTAGTATAAGGGGCTCAGGGAATCACGAGCAGTACGTC.

This clone showed up just once. The chain is built from TRBV5-1 and TRBJ2-1; 9 bases line up with TRBD2. Germline V lookup: CDR1 SGHRS, CDR2 YFSETQ. After removal of 0 bases from V and 8 bases from J, the junction contained 6 bases not matched to a gene. CDR3 size: 15 residues. The CDR3 DNA reads TGCGCCAGCAGCTTGGGGCTAGCGGGAAGGGATGAGCAGTTCTTC. It is translated as CASSLGLAGRDEQFF.

This chain uses TRBV27 with TRBJ1-4; TRBD1 might be the D (5 bases). CDR3 length: 14 residues. Germline loops: CDR1 MNHEY, CDR2 SMNVEV (reference sequence). V was cut by 7 bases and J by 6 bases, with 15 bases left in between. DNA of the CDR3: TGTGCCAGCACACTCAGGGATGAGGATGAAAAACTGTTTTTT. Residues: CASTLRDEDEKLFF.

The chain couples TRBV5-1 to TRBJ1-1; the match to TRBD1 covers 8 bases. Germline assignment: CDR1 SGHRS and CDR2 YFSETQ. Trimming removed 4 bases from V and 4 bases from J; junction bases left unmatched: 3. There are 13 residues in the CDR3. CDR3 sequence: CASSTGQGTEAFF. In nucleotides, the CDR3 is TGCGCCAGCAGCACCGGACAGGGCACTGAAGCTTTCTTT.

This clone was recorded a few times. V is TRBV28 and J is TRBJ2-5; possible D gene TRBD1, 5 bases. The V end was cut by 5 bases, the J end by 3 bases, with 7 bases between. Germline assignment: CDR1 MDHEN and CDR2 SYDVKM. There are 12 residues in the CDR3. The DNA of the CDR3 is TGTGCCAGCAGTCAGGGAAAAGAGACCCAGTACTTC. Amino acid sequence: CASSQGKETQYF. The whole variable domain, filled in from reference TRBV28 and TRBJ2-5, reads DVKVTQSSRYLVKRTGEKVFLECVQDMDHENMFWYRQDPGLGLRLIYFSYDVKMKEKGDIPEGYSVSREKKERFSLILESASTNQTSMYLCASSQGKETQYFGPGTRLLVL.

The CDR3 is CASTVRNRAATGELFF. DNA for the CDR3: TGTGCCAGCACCGTCCGAAACAGGGCTGCCACCGGGGAGCTGTTTTTT. The V gene is TRBV9, the J gene TRBJ2-2; D is perhaps TRBD1 (6 bases). This CDR3 region has 16 residues. Germline assignment: CDR1 SGDLS and CDR2 YYNGEE. V was trimmed by 6 bases and J by 4 bases, leaving 19 bases between them.